The rows below give T cell receptor beta chains drawn from one sample of a study of CD8 T cell repertoires and HIV-1 epitope variants. No antigen has been identified for these receptors. The data were produced by immunoSEQ multiplex PCR, yet TCRdb's version contains in-frame clones alone and is incomplete. The repertoire consists of 6,000 to 8,000 clones, with 60% to 75% occurring once and the leading ten covering approximately 40%. Sequencing input: cultured CD8+ T cells derived from PBMCs. These TCRs come from a male donor with HIV. CDR3s include the opening cysteine and the closing phenylalanine or tryptophan. Fields, in order: clone size, D gene, V gene, J gene, CDR3 DNA, CDR3 protein. A D gene is named only where the DNA matches it firmly. Rows may omit the clone size; those that give it use once, few, many or a size class.

clone_size: .
d_call: TRBD1
v_call: TRBV6-4
j_call: TRBJ2-3
cdr3_nt: TGTGCCAGCAGTGCCACAGGGGCCTACACAGATACGCAGTATTTT
cdr3_aa: CASSATGAYTDTQYF

clone_size: .
d_call: .
v_call: TRBV25-1
j_call: TRBJ2-3
cdr3_nt: TGTGCCAGCAGTGAATTAGACGGGTTGTATACGCAGTATTTT
cdr3_aa: CASSELDGLYTQYF

clone_size: .
d_call: TRBD2
v_call: TRBV6-5
j_call: TRBJ2-7
cdr3_nt: TGTGCCAGCAGCCTCGCCTGGGACTACCCTCAGGTGCAGTACTTC
cdr3_aa: CASSLAWDYPQVQYF

clone_size: .
d_call: .
v_call: TRBV27
j_call: TRBJ2-7
cdr3_nt: TGTGCCAGCAGTCCCTCTCGGGGTTTGATCGTCGAGCAGTACTTC
cdr3_aa: CASSPSRGLIVEQYF

clone_size: hyperexpanded
d_call: .
v_call: TRBV4-3
j_call: TRBJ2-7
cdr3_nt: TGCGCCAGCAGCCAAGAGCCGGGAGCGGGCGCCCTGAGCTCCTACGAGCAGTACTTC
cdr3_aa: CASSQEPGAGALSSYEQYF

clone_size: few
d_call: TRBD1
v_call: TRBV7-8
j_call: TRBJ1-6
cdr3_nt: TGTGCCAGCAGCCCGAGGACAGGAGTAGAGTCACCCCTCCACTTT
cdr3_aa: CASSPRTGVESPLHF

clone_size: .
d_call: .
v_call: TRBV5-3
j_call: TRBJ1-5
cdr3_nt: TGTGCCAGAAGCGGTACCGATTACAGGGCCCTGGGCGAGAGGAATCAGCCCCAGCATTTT
cdr3_aa: CARSGTDYRALGERNQPQHF

clone_size: few
d_call: .
v_call: TRBV7-2
j_call: TRBJ2-5
cdr3_nt: TGTGCCAGCAGCTTAGGCGTCAGGCTCGTGGAGACCCAGTACTTC
cdr3_aa: CASSLGVRLVETQYF

clone_size: .
d_call: .
v_call: TRBV2
j_call: TRBJ1-1
cdr3_nt: TGTGCCAGCAGTGAGGGGCGGAACACTGAAGCTTTCTTT
cdr3_aa: CASSEGRNTEAFF

clone_size: .
d_call: TRBD1
v_call: TRBV7-9
j_call: TRBJ1-5
cdr3_nt: TGTGCCAGCAGCCCGACAGGGGGCGGTCAGCCCCAGCATTTT
cdr3_aa: CASSPTGGGQPQHF

clone_size: .
d_call: .
v_call: TRBV5-1
j_call: TRBJ2-5
cdr3_nt: TGCGCCAGCAGTTCTACCACCGGGCCTCAAGAGACCCAGTACTTC
cdr3_aa: CASSSTTGPQETQYF

clone_size: once
d_call: TRBD1
v_call: TRBV7-9
j_call: TRBJ2-5
cdr3_nt: TGTGCCAGCAGCTGGGGACAGGTGGAAGAGACCCAGTACTTC
cdr3_aa: CASSWGQVEETQYF

clone_size: .
d_call: .
v_call: TRBV14
j_call: TRBJ2-6
cdr3_nt: TGTGCCAGCAGCCAATCAGGATTCTCTGGGGCCAACGTCCTGACTTTC
cdr3_aa: CASSQSGFSGANVLTF

clone_size: once
d_call: .
v_call: TRBV5-1
j_call: TRBJ1-5
cdr3_nt: TGCGCCAGCAGCTTGGTTCCCAGATGGGACGGCTCGGATCAGCCCCAGCATTTT
cdr3_aa: CASSLVPRWDGSDQPQHF

clone_size: .
d_call: .
v_call: TRBV7-9
j_call: TRBJ2-7
cdr3_nt: TGTGCCAGCAGCTCCCCCCAGGGTACCGAGCAGTACTTC
cdr3_aa: CASSSPQGTEQYF

clone_size: few
d_call: .
v_call: TRBV5-6
j_call: TRBJ2-3
cdr3_nt: TGTGCCAGCAGCCCAACCCGGGACAACACAGATACGCAGTATTTT
cdr3_aa: CASSPTRDNTDTQYF

clone_size: .
d_call: TRBD1
v_call: TRBV7-2
j_call: TRBJ1-2
cdr3_nt: TGTGCCAGCAGCTCCTACAGGGGCCTGCTGGTGAGGGGCTACACCTTC
cdr3_aa: CASSSYRGLLVRGYTF

clone_size: .
d_call: .
v_call: TRBV7-2
j_call: TRBJ2-7
cdr3_nt: TGTGCCAGCAGCTTAGAGTTCGAGCCAATCTACGAGCAGTACTTC
cdr3_aa: CASSLEFEPIYEQYF

clone_size: .
d_call: .
v_call: TRBV29-1
j_call: TRBJ2-1
cdr3_nt: TGCAGTTTACGCCGTGGGGCAGGGCTGGGCAATGAGCAGTTCTTC
cdr3_aa: CSLRRGAGLGNEQFF

clone_size: .
d_call: .
v_call: TRBV6-4
j_call: TRBJ1-1
cdr3_nt: TGTGCCAGCAGCCTCCGATCGGGTTACACTGAAGCTTTCTTT
cdr3_aa: CASSLRSGYTEAFF

clone_size: .
d_call: .
v_call: TRBV7-3
j_call: TRBJ1-2
cdr3_nt: TGTGCCATATCAGGGGGCTACACCTTC
cdr3_aa: CAISGGYTF

clone_size: .
d_call: TRBD1
v_call: TRBV27
j_call: TRBJ1-1
cdr3_nt: TGTGCCAGCAGTTTAGCCTTGACAGGGGCGGGCACTGAAGCTTTCTTT
cdr3_aa: CASSLALTGAGTEAFF

clone_size: .
d_call: .
v_call: TRBV5-6
j_call: TRBJ2-1
cdr3_nt: TGTGCCAGCAGCTTATCGCCAAGGGCGGCCTACAATGAGCAGTTCTTC
cdr3_aa: CASSLSPRAAYNEQFF

clone_size: .
d_call: .
v_call: TRBV11-2
j_call: TRBJ1-1
cdr3_nt: TGTGCCAGCAGCCCCCCGAGGGGAGGTGCGCGCACTGAAGCTTTCTTT
cdr3_aa: CASSPPRGGARTEAFF

clone_size: .
d_call: .
v_call: TRBV6-1
j_call: TRBJ2-2
cdr3_nt: TGTGCCAGCAGTGCCTCAGGGGGGGTCACCGGGGAGCTGTTTTTT
cdr3_aa: CASSASGGVTGELFF

clone_size: once
d_call: TRBD1
v_call: TRBV5-1
j_call: TRBJ2-7
cdr3_nt: TGCGCCAGCAGCCCGGAGGGACAGGGGATTCGCGAGCAGTACTTC
cdr3_aa: CASSPEGQGIREQYF

clone_size: few
d_call: .
v_call: TRBV10-3
j_call: TRBJ2-1
cdr3_nt: TGTGCCACTAGGGGAAATGAGCAGTTCTTC
cdr3_aa: CATRGNEQFF

clone_size: .
d_call: TRBD1
v_call: TRBV29-1
j_call: TRBJ1-1
cdr3_nt: TGCAGCGTCTCCCGGGACAGGGGCTCTGAAGCTTTCTTT
cdr3_aa: CSVSRDRGSEAFF

clone_size: .
d_call: TRBD1
v_call: TRBV27
j_call: TRBJ2-1
cdr3_nt: TGTGCCAGCAGTTTATGGGACAGGGGGTTTTTCAATGAGCAGTTCTTC
cdr3_aa: CASSLWDRGFFNEQFF

clone_size: few
d_call: .
v_call: TRBV27
j_call: TRBJ2-5
cdr3_nt: TGTGCCAGCAGTTTAGGAGGGCAGGGCGGAGAGACCCAGTACTTC
cdr3_aa: CASSLGGQGGETQYF

clone_size: once
d_call: TRBD1
v_call: TRBV6-5
j_call: TRBJ1-1
cdr3_nt: TGTGCCAGCAGTGCCCCAGAGGGGGCCGGCACTGAAGCTTTCTTT
cdr3_aa: CASSAPEGAGTEAFF

clone_size: .
d_call: .
v_call: TRBV30
j_call: TRBJ1-2
cdr3_nt: TGTGCCTGGAGTGTACGTAGCGCTACCAGCGGTGGCTACACCTTC
cdr3_aa: CAWSVRSATSGGYTF

clone_size: once
d_call: .
v_call: TRBV27
j_call: TRBJ2-3
cdr3_nt: TGTGCCAGCAGTTTCGGAGGCAGGGCAGATACGCAGTATTTT
cdr3_aa: CASSFGGRADTQYF

clone_size: few
d_call: TRBD1
v_call: TRBV28
j_call: TRBJ1-3
cdr3_nt: TGTGCCAGCACCCTAGGGACAGGGCTCGCTGGAAACACCATATATTTT
cdr3_aa: CASTLGTGLAGNTIYF

clone_size: .
d_call: .
v_call: TRBV4-2
j_call: TRBJ2-5
cdr3_nt: TGTGCCAGCAGCCAAGCGGAGGATCAAGAGACCCAGTACTTC
cdr3_aa: CASSQAEDQETQYF

clone_size: .
d_call: .
v_call: TRBV6-6
j_call: TRBJ2-1
cdr3_nt: TGTGCCAGCAGTGGTAGCTCCTACAATGAGCAGTTCTTC
cdr3_aa: CASSGSSYNEQFF

clone_size: .
d_call: .
v_call: TRBV5-6
j_call: TRBJ2-1
cdr3_nt: TGTGCCAGCAGCTCCAGACCGAATGAGCAGTTCTTC
cdr3_aa: CASSSRPNEQFF

clone_size: .
d_call: TRBD1
v_call: TRBV28
j_call: TRBJ2-7
cdr3_nt: TGTGCCAGCAAGTTTGGACAGGGTCTCTACGAGCAGTACTTC
cdr3_aa: CASKFGQGLYEQYF

clone_size: once
d_call: TRBD1
v_call: TRBV18
j_call: TRBJ1-4
cdr3_nt: TGTGCCAGCTCACCACCGAATCCTGGGACAGCCAAAGTAAAACTGTTTTTT
cdr3_aa: CASSPPNPGTAKVKLFF

clone_size: .
d_call: TRBD2
v_call: TRBV4-1
j_call: TRBJ2-7
cdr3_nt: TGCGCCAGCAGCCAACTAGCGGGAGACCACGAGCAGTACTTC
cdr3_aa: CASSQLAGDHEQYF

clone_size: .
d_call: TRBD1
v_call: TRBV7-2
j_call: TRBJ1-2
cdr3_nt: TGTGCCAGCAGCTTAAGACAGGGTACTATCTATGGCTACACCTTC
cdr3_aa: CASSLRQGTIYGYTF

clone_size: .
d_call: .
v_call: TRBV6-1
j_call: TRBJ1-5
cdr3_nt: TGTGCCAGCATCAAGCGGGAACATAGCAATCAGCCCCAGCATTTT
cdr3_aa: CASIKREHSNQPQHF

clone_size: few
d_call: .
v_call: TRBV11-2
j_call: TRBJ1-1
cdr3_nt: TGTGCCAGCAGCTTAGTCATGGAAGCTTTCTTT
cdr3_aa: CASSLVMEAFF

clone_size: medium-sized
d_call: TRBD1
v_call: TRBV5-4
j_call: TRBJ2-7
cdr3_nt: TGTGCCAGCAGCTTCGGACAGGGTTCCTACGAGCAGTACTTC
cdr3_aa: CASSFGQGSYEQYF

clone_size: .
d_call: .
v_call: TRBV6-6
j_call: TRBJ2-7
cdr3_nt: TGTGCCAGCAGCCCCGGGGCGATTACCTACGAGCAGTACTTC
cdr3_aa: CASSPGAITYEQYF

clone_size: .
d_call: .
v_call: TRBV30
j_call: TRBJ2-5
cdr3_nt: TGTGCCTGGACAACGCAGGGGTACACCCAGTACTTC
cdr3_aa: CAWTTQGYTQYF

clone_size: .
d_call: TRBD2
v_call: TRBV11-1
j_call: TRBJ2-2
cdr3_nt: TGTGCCAGCAGCTTAGCGCGGGGTAGCGGGGCTTCCACCGGGGAGCTGTTTTTT
cdr3_aa: CASSLARGSGASTGELFF

clone_size: .
d_call: .
v_call: TRBV6-1
j_call: TRBJ1-2
cdr3_nt: TGTGCCTGCAGTTATTCGATCGATTTCTATGGCTACACCTTC
cdr3_aa: CACSYSIDFYGYTF

clone_size: .
d_call: .
v_call: TRBV7-2
j_call: TRBJ2-7
cdr3_nt: TGTGCCAGCAGCTCAACTTACGGGATCTACGAGCAGTACTTC
cdr3_aa: CASSSTYGIYEQYF

clone_size: .
d_call: .
v_call: TRBV5-4
j_call: TRBJ2-7
cdr3_nt: TGTGCCAGCAGCCCTGTTGGGGCCAAAGCCTACGAGCAGTACTTC
cdr3_aa: CASSPVGAKAYEQYF